The clone carrying this T cell receptor (beta chain) has only one observation. PCR amplification relied on 60 Vbeta primers (plus 13 Jbeta primers). Clones were sequenced by immunoSEQ multiplex PCR, and TCRdb holds only the in-frame ones, with some missing. This table holds over 150,000 clones, nearly 80% found once. This entry comes from a study of cytomegalovirus exposure and HLA in healthy donors. Germline assignment: CDR1 MNHEY and CDR2 SVGAGI. The CDR3 runs 14 residues. Deletions cut 6 bases from V and 0 bases from J, with 12 bases between. The receptor was isolated from a man younger than 45 in good health and CMV-seropositive. The sequencing sample was made of PBMCs. The rearrangement joins TRBV6-5 to TRBJ2-7; tentatively, D is TRBD2 (6 bases). CDR3 amino acids: CASRRLVDSYEQYF. CDR3 in DNA: TGTGCCAGCAGAAGACTAGTCGACTCCTACGAGCAGTACTTC.